This entry concerns a single T cell receptor (beta chain). This sample stems from a study of blood T cell repertoires in COVID-19. Across the whole study: The United States, Italy and Spain were the sources of the acute and convalescent COVID-19 samples. T cells, B-cell-depleted T cells, or PBMCs provided the cDNA or gDNA that served as material.

Per the authors' pipeline: Reference gene primer amplification in the assay estimated nucleated cell counts. Sequenced by immunoSEQ multiplex PCR; TCRdb stores in-frame clones only, minus some. From that table come the V and J calls and clone size; the DNA was used to work out D and trimming. The sample shows about 200,000 clones, about 85% of them seen only once. Germline trimming cut 3 bases from V and 3 bases from J; bases unmatched to any gene: 6. CDR3 length equals 15 residues. CDR1 is MDHEN, CDR2 SYDVKM, per germline. The sequencing sample was made of peripheral blood. This TCR was recovered from a woman of 80 years or more with acute or convalescent COVID-19. V gene TRBV28 combines with J gene TRBJ2-7, with 9 nucleotides matching TRBD1. CDR3 loop: CASSFSTDRGYEQYF. CDR3 coding DNA: TGTGCCAGCAGTTTCTCCACGGACAGGGGCTACGAGCAGTACTTC. Supplemented by reference TRBV28 and TRBJ2-7, the full variable domain reads DVKVTQSSRYLVKRTGEKVFLECVQDMDHENMFWYRQDPGLGLRLIYFSYDVKMKEKGDIPEGYSVSREKKERFSLILESASTNQTSMYLCASSFSTDRGYEQYFGPGTRLTVT.